A selection of T cell receptor beta chains follows, all from one sample in a study of molecular identifiers for immune sequencing clone quantification. TCRdb re-called the PCR reads through MiXCR, storing one row per CDR3 protein. This sample has 250,000 to 350,000 distinct CDR3 sequences, with 20% to 25% found just once. Sequenced: naive CD8+ T cells from blood, with Jurkat cell RNA spiked in. These receptors all come from a human donor in good health. Some libraries in this study had Jurkat cell RNA spiked in. CDR3s include the opening cysteine and the closing phenylalanine or tryptophan. D genes are given only for firm matches. Size tells how often a clone was seen (once, few, many) or the class of an expanded clone, and some rows leave it out.

d_gene: TRBD1; v_gene: TRBV7-9; j_gene: TRBJ2-2; abundance: many; CDR3aa: CASSSPGQGSTGELFF; CDR3nt: TGTGCCAGCAGCTCACCGGGACAGGGGAGCACCGGGGAGCTGTTTTTT
d_gene: .; v_gene: TRBV2; j_gene: TRBJ1-1; abundance: few; CDR3aa: CASSEGRRVDTEAFF; CDR3nt: TGTGCCAGCAGTGAAGGACGCAGGGTAGACACTGAAGCTTTCTTT
d_gene: TRBD2; v_gene: TRBV7-9; j_gene: TRBJ2-3; abundance: many; CDR3aa: CASSPARGETSGKSTDTQYF; CDR3nt: TGTGCCAGCAGCCCCGCTCGGGGGGAGACTAGCGGGAAGAGCACAGATACGCAGTATTTT
d_gene: .; v_gene: TRBV2; j_gene: TRBJ2-7; abundance: few; CDR3aa: CASRATTNTLYEQYF; CDR3nt: TGTGCCAGCAGAGCTACAACGAACACCCTCTACGAGCAGTACTTC
d_gene: .; v_gene: TRBV7-4; j_gene: TRBJ2-1; abundance: many; CDR3aa: CASSLDRREQFF; CDR3nt: TGTGCCAGCAGCTTAGACAGACGTGAGCAGTTCTTC
d_gene: .; v_gene: TRBV7-9; j_gene: TRBJ2-7; abundance: many; CDR3aa: CASSLGGASYEQYF; CDR3nt: TGTGCCAGCAGCTTGGGGGGAGCGTCCTACGAGCAGTACTTC
d_gene: TRBD1; v_gene: TRBV5-5; j_gene: TRBJ1-3; abundance: many; CDR3aa: CASSLAQGAVGNTIYF; CDR3nt: TGTGCCAGCAGCTTGGCACAGGGGGCGGTTGGAAACACCATATATTTT
d_gene: .; v_gene: TRBV6-1; j_gene: TRBJ1-5; abundance: few; CDR3aa: CASSEFDYSNQPQHF; CDR3nt: TGTGCCAGCAGTGAATTTGACTATAGCAATCAGCCCCAGCATTTT
d_gene: .; v_gene: TRBV7-7; j_gene: TRBJ2-1; abundance: many; CDR3aa: CASSSPGSNEQFF; CDR3nt: TGTGCCAGCAGCAGCCCAGGGTCCAATGAGCAGTTCTTC
d_gene: .; v_gene: TRBV9; j_gene: TRBJ1-1; abundance: many; CDR3aa: CASSVSQTEYTEAFF; CDR3nt: TGTGCCAGCAGCGTATCCCAGACAGAGTACACTGAAGCTTTCTTT
d_gene: .; v_gene: TRBV14; j_gene: TRBJ2-7; abundance: many; CDR3aa: CASSHLAGLVEQYF; CDR3nt: TGTGCCAGCAGCCATTTAGCAGGGCTAGTCGAGCAGTACTTC
d_gene: .; v_gene: TRBV30; j_gene: TRBJ2-7; abundance: few; CDR3aa: CAWSAPQRRGSYEQYF; CDR3nt: TGTGCCTGGAGTGCCCCACAGAGACGGGGGTCCTACGAGCAGTACTTC
d_gene: .; v_gene: TRBV7-9; j_gene: TRBJ1-1; abundance: many; CDR3aa: CASSGDPRPEAFF; CDR3nt: TGTGCCAGCAGCGGTGACCCTAGACCTGAAGCTTTCTTT
d_gene: .; v_gene: TRBV30; j_gene: TRBJ2-3; abundance: .; CDR3aa: CALGTFLGTDTRYF; CDR3nt: TGTGCCTTAGGGACTTTTCTAGGCACAGATACGCGGTATTTT
d_gene: TRBD1; v_gene: TRBV5-5; j_gene: TRBJ1-1; abundance: many; CDR3aa: CAAREGAGMNTEAFF; CDR3nt: TGTGCAGCTCGGGAGGGGGCCGGGATGAACACTGAAGCTTTCTTT
d_gene: TRBD2; v_gene: TRBV19; j_gene: TRBJ2-7; abundance: .; CDR3aa: CASSQGLAGLTSYEQYF; CDR3nt: TGTGCCAGTAGCCAAGGACTAGCGGGGTTGACATCCTACGAGCAGTACTTC
d_gene: TRBD1; v_gene: TRBV19; j_gene: TRBJ2-2; abundance: .; CDR3aa: CASSETGVTGELLF; CDR3nt: TGTGCCAGTAGTGAAACAGGGGTTACCGGGGAGCTGCTTTTT
d_gene: .; v_gene: TRBV29-1; j_gene: TRBJ2-5; abundance: .; CDR3aa: CSVVPPFHEETQYF; CDR3nt: TGCAGCGTTGTTCCCCCATTCCATGAAGAGACCCAGTACTTC
d_gene: .; v_gene: TRBV5-1; j_gene: TRBJ1-1; abundance: many; CDR3aa: CASSLGQGFGTEAFF; CDR3nt: TGCGCCAGCAGCTTGGGGCAGGGGTTCGGGACTGAAGCTTTCTTT
d_gene: .; v_gene: TRBV6-2/TRBV6-3; j_gene: TRBJ1-1; abundance: many; CDR3aa: CASRRNPGTEAFF; CDR3nt: TGTGCCAGCAGACGGAACCCTGGGACTGAAGCTTTCTTT
d_gene: TRBD2; v_gene: TRBV6-5; j_gene: TRBJ2-1; abundance: many; CDR3aa: CASSYSGLADNEQFF; CDR3nt: TGTGCCAGCAGTTACTCTGGACTAGCGGACAATGAGCAGTTCTTC
d_gene: .; v_gene: TRBV6-5; j_gene: TRBJ2-1; abundance: few; CDR3aa: CASSYSPGVYNEQFF; CDR3nt: TGTGCCAGCAGTTACTCTCCGGGGGTTTACAATGAGCAGTTCTTC
d_gene: TRBD1; v_gene: TRBV7-6; j_gene: TRBJ1-4; abundance: many; CDR3aa: CASSLAPDRGLDYEKLFF; CDR3nt: TGTGCCAGCAGCTTAGCGCCCGACAGGGGTCTTGACTATGAAAAACTGTTTTTT
d_gene: TRBD1; v_gene: TRBV10-3; j_gene: TRBJ1-4; abundance: .; CDR3aa: CATKTGGSEKLFF; CDR3nt: TGTGCCACGAAGACAGGGGGTAGTGAAAAACTGTTTTTT
d_gene: .; v_gene: TRBV6-5; j_gene: TRBJ2-3; abundance: many; CDR3aa: CASSYSPGSVSTDTQYF; CDR3nt: TGTGCCAGCAGTTACTCCCCAGGGAGCGTGAGCACAGATACGCAGTATTTT
d_gene: .; v_gene: TRBV15; j_gene: TRBJ1-1; abundance: many; CDR3aa: CATSRENTEAFF; CDR3nt: TGTGCCACAAGCAGGGAGAACACTGAAGCTTTCTTT
d_gene: .; v_gene: TRBV24-1; j_gene: TRBJ1-1; abundance: many; CDR3aa: CATSGSIGTEAFF; CDR3nt: TGTGCCACCAGTGGCAGCATCGGCACTGAAGCTTTCTTT
d_gene: .; v_gene: TRBV20-1; j_gene: TRBJ2-7; abundance: .; CDR3aa: CSARNQGYEQYF; CDR3nt: TGCAGTGCTAGAAATCAGGGCTACGAGCAGTACTTC
d_gene: .; v_gene: TRBV20-1; j_gene: TRBJ2-7; abundance: many; CDR3aa: CSANEGTTYEQYF; CDR3nt: TGCAGTGCAAATGAAGGAACTACCTACGAGCAGTACTTC
d_gene: TRBD2; v_gene: TRBV18; j_gene: TRBJ2-5; abundance: many; CDR3aa: CASSSEGLAGETQYF; CDR3nt: TGTGCCAGCTCATCAGAGGGACTAGCAGGAGAGACCCAGTACTTC
d_gene: TRBD1; v_gene: TRBV14; j_gene: TRBJ1-2; abundance: many; CDR3aa: CASSPTGGPFYGYTF; CDR3nt: TGTGCCAGCAGCCCGACAGGGGGCCCCTTCTATGGCTACACCTTC
d_gene: .; v_gene: TRBV20-1; j_gene: TRBJ2-4; abundance: few; CDR3aa: CSARDRAHIAKNIQYF; CDR3nt: TGCAGTGCTAGAGATCGGGCCCATATAGCCAAAAACATTCAGTACTTC
d_gene: .; v_gene: TRBV30; j_gene: TRBJ1-1; abundance: few; CDR3aa: CAWSVGHTTEAFF; CDR3nt: TGTGCCTGGAGTGTAGGACATACCACTGAAGCTTTCTTT
d_gene: TRBD2; v_gene: TRBV7-2; j_gene: TRBJ2-7; abundance: .; CDR3aa: CASSFFREGSYEQYF; CDR3nt: TGTGCCAGCAGCTTCTTTCGGGAGGGCTCCTACGAGCAGTACTTC
d_gene: .; v_gene: TRBV15; j_gene: TRBJ1-1; abundance: few; CDR3aa: CATGGGAYTEAFF; CDR3nt: TGTGCCACCGGCGGGGGGGCCTACACTGAAGCTTTCTTT
d_gene: .; v_gene: TRBV19; j_gene: TRBJ2-3; abundance: many; CDR3aa: CASSIVGQLEYTDTQYF; CDR3nt: TGTGCCAGTAGTATAGTTGGACAGCTCGAATACACAGATACGCAGTATTTT
d_gene: .; v_gene: TRBV2; j_gene: TRBJ1-1; abundance: many; CDR3aa: CASSGTGAFF; CDR3nt: TGTGCCAGCAGCGGAACCGGAGCTTTCTTT
d_gene: .; v_gene: TRBV20-1; j_gene: TRBJ2-3; abundance: few; CDR3aa: CSMVRGDEVPDTQYF; CDR3nt: TGCAGTATGGTTAGAGGGGACGAGGTCCCAGATACGCAGTATTTT
d_gene: .; v_gene: TRBV28; j_gene: TRBJ2-7; abundance: .; CDR3aa: CASSPRGELTYEQYF; CDR3nt: TGTGCCAGCAGCCCACGGGGAGAACTGACCTACGAGCAGTACTTC
d_gene: .; v_gene: TRBV7-8; j_gene: TRBJ1-5; abundance: many; CDR3aa: CASSPRQDGQPQHF; CDR3nt: TGTGCCAGCAGCCCCAGACAGGACGGTCAGCCCCAGCATTTT
d_gene: .; v_gene: TRBV6-6; j_gene: TRBJ1-1; abundance: many; CDR3aa: CASSYAGGKDTEAFF; CDR3nt: TGTGCCAGCAGTTACGCCGGGGGAAAGGACACTGAAGCTTTCTTT
d_gene: TRBD2; v_gene: TRBV27; j_gene: TRBJ2-3; abundance: .; CDR3aa: CASRELTSPDTQYF; CDR3nt: TGTGCCAGCAGGGAACTGACTAGCCCAGATACGCAGTATTTT